This passage covers 26 T cell receptor beta chains from one sample sequenced in a study of molecular identifiers for immune sequencing clone quantification. TCRdb called the PCR reads again in MiXCR, with one record for every CDR3 protein. This table has under 65,000 distinct CDR3 sequences, roughly 24% appearing once. The specimen was naive CD8+ T cells from blood, with Jurkat cell RNA spiked in. The subset was: FACS-sorted CD8+CD4-CCR7+CD45RA+ naive T cells. Receptors originate from a human donor in good health. Some libraries in this study had Jurkat cell RNA spiked in.

A few counts support this clonotype. V usage is TRBV7-9 and J usage is TRBJ2-7; possible D gene TRBD2, 6 bases. CDR3 length: 14 residues. Germline CDR1 is SEHNR and CDR2 is FQNEAQ (reference sequence). Deletions cut 4 bases from V and 3 bases from J, with 13 bases between. The CDR3 DNA sequence: TGTGCCAGCAGCTATAGGACTACTAACTACGAGCAGTACTTC. As protein: CASSYRTTNYEQYF.

On this clonotype itself: This clone may be a read error of a much larger clone one base away. The chain combines TRBV19 with TRBJ2-1; D might be TRBD1 (6 bases). In germline, CDR1 is LNHDA, CDR2 SQIVND (reference sequence). There are 17 residues in the CDR3. The CDR3 is CASSIGPPARRDNEHFF. The CDR3 nucleotides are TGTGCCAGTAGTATAGGCCCCCCCGCTAGAAGGGACAATGAGCACTTCTTC.

Remarks on this clonotype: With a much larger clone just one base away, this may be a read error. The gene calls are TRBV28 and TRBJ2-3, with D hard to call. Germline loops: CDR1 MDHEN, CDR2 SYDVKM. The CDR3 contains 12 residues. This CDR3 is CASGFGLDTQYF. The CDR3 DNA reads TGTGCCAGCGGTTTTGGATTGGATACGCAGTATTTT.

On this clonotype: This clone may be a read error of a much larger clone one base away. The rearrangement uses TRBV6-1 and TRBJ1-1; D possibly corresponds to TRBD1 (5 bases). CDR1 is MNHNS and CDR2 is SASEGT in the germline V gene. The CDR3 consists of 12 residues. The CDR3, as DNA: TGTGCCAACAGTGCGGGGGTGGCTGAAGCTTTCTTT. It specifies CANSAGVAEAFF.

Of note for this clonotype: At one end the junction does not follow the germline gene, possibly because of a read error. The gene calls are TRBV7-6 and TRBJ2-3, with 11 bases identical to TRBD2. The CDR3 is 16 amino acids. CDR1 and CDR2 (germline): SGHVS, FNYEAQ. CDR3 residues: CASSPTSGSHTDKQYF. The CDR3 DNA reads TGTGCCAGCAGTCCAACTAGCGGGAGTCACACAGATAAGCAGTATTTT.

For this clonotype: This may be a read error, as it is one base from a much larger clone. The chain is built from TRBV15 and TRBJ2-7, with D possibly TRBD2 on 6 matching bases. The V and J ends lost 7 bases and 4 bases respectively, with 20 bases between them. Germline loops: CDR1 LNHNV, CDR2 YYDKDF (reference sequence). The CDR3 sequence is 15 residues long. In nucleotides, the CDR3 is TGTGCCACCATGGGGCGGGCGGGATTGAGATACGAGCAGTACTTC. It encodes CATMGRAGLRYEQYF.

This clonotype was detected a few times. V usage is TRBV11-3 and J usage is TRBJ1-5, with TRBD1 as a possible D gene (5 bases). The length of the CDR3 is 15 residues. Between the trimmed V and J ends, which lost 5 bases and 6 bases, there was a span of 17 bases. CDR1 and CDR2 from the germline V gene are SGHNT and YENEEA. The CDR3, as DNA: TGTGCCAGCAGCCATGGTCAGGGTAGGGGTCAGCCCCAGCATTTT. It encodes CASSHGQGRGQPQHF.

Remarks on this clonotype: A read error may produce the germline difference seen at one junction end. The chain employs TRBV12-5 and TRBJ2-2, with a possible D match to TRBD2 (6 bases). Germline values: CDR1 LGHNT, CDR2 FRNRAP. This CDR3 contains 13 residues. CDR3 DNA: TGTGCTGGTGGTTTGAAGCTTACCGGGGGGCTGTTTTTT. Translated: CAGGLKLTGGLFF.

At least ten counts were recorded for this clonotype. The chain employs TRBV20-1 and TRBJ1-1, with 10 positions matching TRBD1. The CDR3 length is 12 residues. The germline V gene has CDR1 DFQATT and CDR2 SNEGSKA (reference sequence). The V gene end was trimmed by 6 bases and the J gene end by 5 bases; junction bases not matched to a gene: 3. The CDR3 here is CSAWTGGTEAFF. Written as DNA, the CDR3 is TGCAGTGCCTGGACAGGGGGGACTGAAGCTTTCTTT.

This clonotype was observed a single time. This may come from a read error, since a much larger clone is one base off. In this CDR3 the conserved last residue, phenylalanine or tryptophan, is missing, so a read error is likely. The chain has TRBV6-5 and TRBJ1-4, with 9 bases aligning to TRBD1. The CDR3 sequence is 14 residues long. The V and J ends lost 6 bases and 10 bases, in that order; junction bases with no gene match: 9. Germline V lookup: CDR1 MNHEY, CDR2 SVGAGI. CDR3 sequence (DNA): TGTGCCAGCAGCGCCGGGACAGGGAGAAGAAAACTGTTTTCT. It encodes CASSAGTGRRKLFS.

V is TRBV27 and J is TRBJ2-5; D is ambiguous. The CDR3 covers 17 residues. V dropped 4 bases and J dropped 1 base, with 19 bases sitting between them. Germline lookup yields CDR1 MNHEY and CDR2 SMNVEV (reference sequence). DNA for the CDR3: TGTGCCAGCAGTTCAATCAATTTAAACTTTCGCCAAGAGACCCAGTACTTC. Translation: CASSSINLNFRQETQYF.

This clonotype was recorded many times. The chain couples TRBV20-1 to TRBJ1-2; the D is unclear. With 1 base removed from V and 8 bases from J, the gap between germline ends came to 8 bases. Looked up from germline, CDR1 is DFQATT and CDR2 is SNEGSKA (reference sequence). CDR3 length: 11 residues. CDR3 sequence reads: CSARGSDGYTF. The CDR3 DNA reads as TGCAGTGCTAGAGGGTCCGACGGCTACACCTTC.

In nucleotides, the CDR3 is TGTGCCAGCAGCCAAGTTAGTCTCATGGATCGCACCGGGGAGCTGTTTTTT. Translated, it gives CASSQVSLMDRTGELFF. The chain employs TRBV3-1 and TRBJ2-2; D is unclear. V was clipped by 1 base and J by 4 bases, with 16 bases between them. The CDR3 is made up of 17 amino acids. Per germline, CDR1 LGHDT and CDR2 YNNKEL (reference sequence). Using reference TRBV3-1 and TRBJ2-2 for the parts outside the CDR3, the full variable domain is DTAVSQTPKYLVTQMGNDKSIKCEQNLGHDTMYWYKQDSKKFLKIMFSYNNKELIINETVPNRFSPKSPDKAHLNLHINSLELGDSAVYFCASSQVSLMDRTGELFFGEGSRLTVL.

Remarks on this clonotype: A read error may explain this, as a much larger clone is one base away. The chain links TRBV29-1 to TRBJ2-1; 11 bases are a match to TRBD1. The CDR3 length is 14 residues. Per the germline V gene, CDR1 is SQVTM and CDR2 is ANQGSEA. CDR3 nucleotide sequence: TGCAGCGTTGAGGGACAGGGGGTTGACAATGTGCAGTTCTTC. Translation gives CSVEGQGVDNVQFF.

This clonotype was counted ten times or more. V and J are TRBV9 and TRBJ1-1, with D unresolved. V shed 4 bases and J shed 7 bases, with 14 bases lying between them. The V gene's germline CDR1 is SGDLS and CDR2 YYNGEE. CDR3 length: 13 amino acids. In DNA, the CDR3 is TGTGCCAGCAGCCCCAGTAGAGGGATTGAAGCTTTCTTT. Translated, it gives CASSPSRGIEAFF.

J is TRBJ2-7 and V is TRBV19; the match to TRBD1 covers 7 bases. The CDR3 is 14 amino acids. The ends lost 5 bases at V and 3 bases at J; junction bases unmatched: 7. In germline, CDR1 is LNHDA, CDR2 SQIVND (reference sequence). The CDR3 protein is CASSSSGGDYEQYF. Here the CDR3 DNA reads TGTGCCAGTAGTTCGTCAGGGGGTGACTACGAGCAGTACTTC.

This clonotype has at least ten counts. The genes are TRBV23-1 and TRBJ2-7; 11 positions match TRBD1. TRBV23-1 is an ORF, and what it does is uncertain. The CDR3 is made up of 15 amino acids. Germline trimming cut 2 bases from V and 6 bases from J; bases unmatched to any gene: 6. In DNA, the CDR3 is TGCGCCAGCAGTCAACGGACAGGGGGCGCGGGCGAGCAGTACTTC. Amino acid sequence: CASSQRTGGAGEQYF.

This clonotype was detected ten times or more. V gene TRBV5-4 combines with J gene TRBJ1-3; 8 nucleotides match TRBD1. Trimming took 2 bases from V and 1 from J; bases not matched to a gene: 17. Germline V gene sequence: CDR1 SGHNT, CDR2 YYREEE (reference sequence). CDR3 size: 20 residues. CDR3 residues: CASSFRRFPRQGFSGNTIYF. The CDR3 DNA reads as TGTGCCAGCAGCTTTCGTCGATTTCCGCGACAGGGGTTTTCTGGAAACACCATATATTTT.

This clonotype appeared many times. The chain couples TRBV2 to TRBJ1-1; D is perhaps TRBD1 (5 bases). Trimming stripped 4 bases from V and 0 bases from J, with 12 bases between. CDR1 and CDR2 (germline): SNHLY, FYNNEI. The CDR3 consists of 15 residues. CDR3 protein: CASSAGDHLNTEAFF. CDR3 sequence (DNA): TGTGCCAGCAGTGCCGGGGACCACTTGAACACTGAAGCTTTCTTT. Based on the CDR3 plus reference TRBV2 and TRBJ1-1, the full variable domain is EPEVTQTPSHQVTQMGQEVILRCVPISNHLYFYWYRQILGQKVEFLVSFYNNEISEKSEIFDDQFSVERPDGSNFTLKIRSTKLEDSAMYFCASSAGDHLNTEAFFGQGTRLTVV.

This clonotype was observed at least ten times. The V and J genes are TRBV7-9 and TRBJ2-5, with TRBD1 matching over 7 bases. The length of the CDR3 is 14 residues. Germline CDR1 and CDR2: SEHNR and FQNEAQ (reference sequence). The ends lost 5 bases at V and 1 base at J; junction bases unmatched: 4. The CDR3 bases are TGTGCCAGCAGCCGTCGGACAGGCCAAGAGACCCAGTACTTC. Its translation: CASSRRTGQETQYF.

This rearrangement joins TRBV4-1 to TRBJ2-1; 8 nucleotides match TRBD2. CDR1 is MGHRA, CDR2 YSYEKL, per germline. V lost 4 bases, J lost 8 bases, and 1 base stayed unmatched. The CDR3 length is 12 residues. The CDR3 coding sequence is TGCGCCAGCAGCCTAGCGGGGCATGAGCAGTTCTTC. Its protein product is CASSLAGHEQFF.

Many counts were recorded for this clonotype. This chain links TRBV7-9 with TRBJ2-7, with a tentative D call TRBD2 (5 bases). The CDR3 has 13 residues. The germline CDR1 and CDR2 sequences are SEHNR and FQNEAQ (reference sequence). V lost 5 bases and J lost 3, with 11 bases in between. CDR3 sequence (DNA): TGTGCCAGCAGCCCCGGGATCCTCTACGAGCAGTACTTC. Its translation is CASSPGILYEQYF.

On this clonotype: A junction boundary mismatches the germline segment, possibly from a read error. V gene TRBV12-3 or TRBV12-4 combines with J gene TRBJ2-6; unclear D gene. This CDR3 has 12 residues. The DNA of the CDR3 is TGTGCCGGCAGTTATACGGCCAACGTCCTGACTTTC. This translates into CAGSYTANVLTF.

About this clonotype itself: Possible read error: a much larger clone is one base away. The rearrangement joins TRBV20-1 to TRBJ2-1; no firm D call. Germline V gene lookup returns CDR1 DFQATT and CDR2 SNEGSKA (reference sequence). The length of the CDR3 is 14 residues. V lost 6 bases and J lost 7, with 19 bases in between. CDR3 region: CSAPMSFIRNEQFF. The CDR3 DNA sequence: TGCAGTGCCCCCATGAGCTTTATCAGGAATGAGCAGTTCTTC.

About this clonotype: A much larger clone lies one base from this, so it may be a read error. No conserved phenylalanine or tryptophan is present at the end of the CDR3, so a read error is the likely explanation. This chain uses TRBV20-1 with TRBJ2-7; perhaps TRBD2 as D (5 bases). The CDR3 has 14 residues. V lost 6 bases, J lost 2 bases, and 17 bases lay in between. CDR1 and CDR2 (germline): DFQATT, SNEGSKA (reference sequence). CDR3 DNA sequence: TGCAGTGCCCAAGAAGACTACGCTCCCTACGAGCAGTACTGC. Translation gives CSAQEDYAPYEQYC.

This clonotype has a count of ten or more. The rearrangement joins TRBV5-4 to TRBJ2-5; 7 bases fit TRBD2. The CDR3 contains 15 residues. Germline V gene lookup returns CDR1 SGHNT and CDR2 YYREEE (reference sequence). Losses at the gene ends were 0 bases for V and 1 base for J; bases not matched to a gene: 3. The CDR3 nucleotides are TGTGCCAGCAGCTTGGCGCCGGGGGGCCAAGAGACCCAGTACTTC. Translated: CASSLAPGGQETQYF.